This is a list of T cell receptor beta chains from one sample in a study of neurological immune-mediated disorders. TCRdb processed the 5' RACE reads anew with MiXCR; each CDR3 protein has one entry. The profile shows 65,000 to 70,000 distinct CDR3 sequences, 4.1% of them singletons. Sequenced material: PBMCs. Source of these receptors: a man over 45 with multiple sclerosis. The CDR3 runs from the conserved cysteine through the conserved F or W. The order of the fields is clone size, D gene, V gene, J gene, CDR3 DNA, CDR3 protein. D genes are given only for firm matches. Clone size is not always given. Where it is, it says once, few, many or a class for expanded clones.

abundance: many
d_gene: .
v_gene: TRBV5-1
j_gene: TRBJ2-7
CDR3nt: TGCGCCAGCAGCCTGAAAATCGGGACATTGGAAGGCTACGAGCAGTACTTC
CDR3aa: CASSLKIGTLEGYEQYF

abundance: many
d_gene: .
v_gene: TRBV5-1
j_gene: TRBJ2-4
CDR3nt: TGCGCCAGCAGCGTAGGGGGTGCGGCCAAAAACATTCAGTACTTC
CDR3aa: CASSVGGAAKNIQYF

abundance: .
d_gene: .
v_gene: TRBV7-3
j_gene: TRBJ1-5
CDR3nt: TGTGCCAGCAGCTTAAGGTATCGGGACATGAGCAATCAGCCCCAGAATTTT
CDR3aa: CASSLRYRDMSNQPQNF

abundance: many
d_gene: TRBD2
v_gene: TRBV5-1
j_gene: TRBJ2-1
CDR3nt: TGCGCCAGCAGCGACAGAGCGGGGAGAAACAATGAGCAGTTCTTC
CDR3aa: CASSDRAGRNNEQFF

abundance: many
d_gene: TRBD1
v_gene: TRBV7-6
j_gene: TRBJ1-6
CDR3nt: TGTGCCAGCAGCCCCCGGGACAGGGGTAATTCACCCCTCCACTTT
CDR3aa: CASSPRDRGNSPLHF

abundance: many
d_gene: TRBD1
v_gene: TRBV12-3/TRBV12-4
j_gene: TRBJ1-4
CDR3nt: TGTGCCAGCACCAGGCCAGGGGGTAATGAAAAACTGTTTTTT
CDR3aa: CASTRPGGNEKLFF

abundance: many
d_gene: .
v_gene: TRBV7-6
j_gene: TRBJ2-3
CDR3nt: TGTGCCAGCAGCTTAGGGTCAGGTCATTGGGATACGCAGTATTTT
CDR3aa: CASSLGSGHWDTQYF

abundance: many
d_gene: TRBD1
v_gene: TRBV5-1
j_gene: TRBJ2-7
CDR3nt: TGCGCCAGCAGCCCAGGGACAGGTTTGTACGAGCAGTACTTC
CDR3aa: CASSPGTGLYEQYF

abundance: .
d_gene: .
v_gene: TRBV29-1
j_gene: TRBJ1-1
CDR3nt: TGCAGCGTGGTCGGCTCCCGGGACACCCCTGGGGACACTGAAGCTTTCTTT
CDR3aa: CSVVGSRDTPGDTEAFF

abundance: many
d_gene: .
v_gene: TRBV5-6
j_gene: TRBJ1-2
CDR3nt: TGTGCCAGCAGCTTCTGGCAGCGAGCTAACTATGGCTACACCTTC
CDR3aa: CASSFWQRANYGYTF

abundance: many
d_gene: .
v_gene: TRBV5-1
j_gene: TRBJ2-2
CDR3nt: TGCGCCAGCAGCTTGCTGGGGGCCGTTGGCACCGGGGAGCTGTTTTTT
CDR3aa: CASSLLGAVGTGELFF

abundance: many
d_gene: .
v_gene: TRBV5-1
j_gene: TRBJ1-3
CDR3nt: TGCGCCAGCAGCCAAACCGGACCGCCTAGCTCTGGAAACACCATATATTTT
CDR3aa: CASSQTGPPSSGNTIYF

abundance: many
d_gene: .
v_gene: TRBV7-9
j_gene: TRBJ2-7
CDR3nt: TGTGCCTCAAGGGACGGGAGCTCCTACGAGCAGTACTTC
CDR3aa: CASRDGSSYEQYF

abundance: many
d_gene: .
v_gene: TRBV3-1
j_gene: TRBJ2-7
CDR3nt: TGTGCCAGCAGCCCGGGACAAAAATACTACGAGCAGTACTTC
CDR3aa: CASSPGQKYYEQYF

abundance: many
d_gene: TRBD1
v_gene: TRBV5-1
j_gene: TRBJ1-1
CDR3nt: TGCGCCAGCAGTTTGACAGGGGCTGAGAACACTGAAGCTTTCTTT
CDR3aa: CASSLTGAENTEAFF

abundance: many
d_gene: .
v_gene: TRBV20-1
j_gene: TRBJ2-3
CDR3nt: TGCAGTGCCAAAGGGGGTACGGGGTACACAGATACGCAGTATTTT
CDR3aa: CSAKGGTGYTDTQYF

abundance: many
d_gene: .
v_gene: TRBV12-5
j_gene: TRBJ2-3
CDR3nt: TGTGCTAGTGGTTTGCCAACTAGCCGTACGCAGTATTTT
CDR3aa: CASGLPTSRTQYF

abundance: .
d_gene: .
v_gene: TRBV12-3/TRBV12-4
j_gene: TRBJ2-1
CDR3nt: TGTGCCAGCAGTTTGCAGGTGGGAGGCAATGAGCAGTTCTTC
CDR3aa: CASSLQVGGNEQFF

abundance: many
d_gene: .
v_gene: TRBV6-2/TRBV6-3
j_gene: TRBJ1-5
CDR3nt: TGTGCCAGCGCTGTATTAACCTCCGGTAAGCCCCAGCATTTT
CDR3aa: CASAVLTSGKPQHF

abundance: many
d_gene: TRBD1
v_gene: TRBV10-3
j_gene: TRBJ1-1
CDR3nt: TGTGCCTGCCAGGGGGGGATGAACACTGAAGCTTTCTTT
CDR3aa: CACQGGMNTEAFF

abundance: many
d_gene: .
v_gene: TRBV10-3
j_gene: TRBJ2-1
CDR3nt: TGTGCCATCAGTGAGAGGTCTAGCGTTGGTGAGCAGTTCTTC
CDR3aa: CAISERSSVGEQFF

abundance: .
d_gene: .
v_gene: TRBV7-2
j_gene: TRBJ1-5
CDR3nt: TGTGCCAGCAGCTTAGATCTCAATCAGCCCCAGCATTTT
CDR3aa: CASSLDLNQPQHF

abundance: few
d_gene: .
v_gene: TRBV5-1
j_gene: TRBJ2-3
CDR3nt: TGCGCCAGCAGCTTGGGGTCGGGGGTAGTGGCAGATACGCAGTATTTT
CDR3aa: CASSLGSGVVADTQYF